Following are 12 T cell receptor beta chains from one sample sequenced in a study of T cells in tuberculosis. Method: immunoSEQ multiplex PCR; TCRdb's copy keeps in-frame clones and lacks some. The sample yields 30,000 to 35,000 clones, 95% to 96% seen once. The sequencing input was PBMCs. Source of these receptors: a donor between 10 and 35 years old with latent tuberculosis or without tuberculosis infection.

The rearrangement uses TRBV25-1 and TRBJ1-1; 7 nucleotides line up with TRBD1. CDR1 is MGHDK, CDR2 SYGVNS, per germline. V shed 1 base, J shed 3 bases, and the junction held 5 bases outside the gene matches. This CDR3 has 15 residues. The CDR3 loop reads CASSESLTGDTEAFF. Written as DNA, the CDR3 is TGTGCCAGCAGTGAATCTTTAACAGGGGACACTGAAGCTTTCTTT.

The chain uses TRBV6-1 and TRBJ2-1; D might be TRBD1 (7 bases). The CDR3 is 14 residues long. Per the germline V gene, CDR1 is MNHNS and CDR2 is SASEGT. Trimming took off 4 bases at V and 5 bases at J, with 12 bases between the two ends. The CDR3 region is CASSGGDRNNEQFF. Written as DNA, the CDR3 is TGTGCCAGCAGTGGGGGGGACAGAAACAATGAGCAGTTCTTC.

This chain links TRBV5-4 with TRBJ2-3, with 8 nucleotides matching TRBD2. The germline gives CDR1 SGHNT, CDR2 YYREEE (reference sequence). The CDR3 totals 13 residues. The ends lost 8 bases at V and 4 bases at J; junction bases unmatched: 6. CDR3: CASHSGAPDTQYF. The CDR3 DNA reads TGTGCCAGTCATAGCGGGGCCCCAGATACGCAGTATTTT.

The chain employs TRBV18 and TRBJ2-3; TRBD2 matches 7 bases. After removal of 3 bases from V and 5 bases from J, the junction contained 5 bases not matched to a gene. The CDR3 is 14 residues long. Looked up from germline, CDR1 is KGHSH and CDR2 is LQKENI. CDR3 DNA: TGTGCCAGCTCACCTGAGCGGGGAAGAGATACGCAGTATTTT. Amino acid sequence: CASSPERGRDTQYF.

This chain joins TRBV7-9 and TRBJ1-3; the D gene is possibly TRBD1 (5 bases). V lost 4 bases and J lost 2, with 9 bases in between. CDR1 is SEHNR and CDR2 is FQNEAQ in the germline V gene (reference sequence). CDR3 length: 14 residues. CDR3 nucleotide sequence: TGTGCCAGCAGCTCCCAGGGCCCTGGAAACACCATATATTTT. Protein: CASSSQGPGNTIYF.

CDR3 residues: CASSLGTGGSPLHF. CDR3 nucleotides: TGTGCCAGCAGCTTGGGGACAGGAGGTTCACCCCTCCACTTT. This sequence joins TRBV5-6 and TRBJ1-6; TRBD1 matches at 7 bases. The V segment lost 0 bases and the J segment 9 bases; nucleotides outside the gene matches: 3. This CDR3 has 14 residues. Per germline, CDR1 SGHDT and CDR2 YYEEEE.

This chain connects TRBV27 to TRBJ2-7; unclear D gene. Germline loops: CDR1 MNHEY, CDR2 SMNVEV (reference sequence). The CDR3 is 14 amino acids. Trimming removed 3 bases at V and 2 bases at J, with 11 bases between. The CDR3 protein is CASSFSSATYEQYF. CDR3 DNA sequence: TGTGCCAGCAGTTTTTCCAGCGCAACCTACGAGCAGTACTTC.

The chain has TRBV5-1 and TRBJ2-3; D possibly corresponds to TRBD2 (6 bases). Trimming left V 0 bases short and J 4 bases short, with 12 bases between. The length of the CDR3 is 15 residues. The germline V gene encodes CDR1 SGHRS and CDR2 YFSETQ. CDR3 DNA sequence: TGCGCCAGCAGCTTGGCCCTAGCGAGCGCAGATACGCAGTATTTT. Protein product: CASSLALASADTQYF.

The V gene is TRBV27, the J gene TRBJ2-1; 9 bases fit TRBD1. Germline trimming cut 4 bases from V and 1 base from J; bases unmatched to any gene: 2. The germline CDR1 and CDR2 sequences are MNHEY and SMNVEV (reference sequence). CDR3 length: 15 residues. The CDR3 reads CASSSDRGSYNEQFF. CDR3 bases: TGTGCCAGCAGTTCGGACAGGGGATCCTACAATGAGCAGTTCTTC.

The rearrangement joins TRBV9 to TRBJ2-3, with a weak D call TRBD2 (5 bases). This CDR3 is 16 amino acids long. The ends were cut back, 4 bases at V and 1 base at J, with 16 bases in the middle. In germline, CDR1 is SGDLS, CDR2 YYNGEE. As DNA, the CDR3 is TGTGCCAGCAGCCTTACCGGCGGGCTACGCACAGATACGCAGTATTTT. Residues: CASSLTGGLRTDTQYF.

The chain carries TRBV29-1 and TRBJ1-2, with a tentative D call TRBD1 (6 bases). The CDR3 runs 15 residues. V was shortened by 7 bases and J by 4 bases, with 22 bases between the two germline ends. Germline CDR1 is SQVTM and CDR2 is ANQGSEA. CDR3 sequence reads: CSARGGTSSPYGYTF. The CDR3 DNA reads TGCAGCGCACGGGGTGGGACATCCTCACCCTATGGCTACACCTTC.

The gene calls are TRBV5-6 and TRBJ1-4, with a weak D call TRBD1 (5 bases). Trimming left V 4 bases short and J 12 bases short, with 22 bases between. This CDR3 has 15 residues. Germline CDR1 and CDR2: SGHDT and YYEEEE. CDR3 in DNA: TGTGCCAGCAGCCGATTAGGGGAGGTGGCCGAACAACTGTTTTTT. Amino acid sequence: CASSRLGEVAEQLFF.